The next 17 T cell receptor beta chains were all read from a single sample in a study of CD8+CD57+ T cells in acquired aplastic anemia. The study profiled TCR beta VDJ and CDR3 using genomic DNA as template. Via MiXCR, TCRdb re-called the reads, giving one row per CDR3 protein. This table holds over 150,000 distinct CDR3 sequences, under 55% found once. Individuals selected for sequencing had exhibited CD8+CD57+ cell expansion on flow cytometry. Sequencing was performed on sorted CD4+, CD8+, or CD8+CD57+ T cells (not recorded which) from PBMCs. The receptors were gathered from a human donor with aplastic anemia.

J is TRBJ1-6 and V is TRBV5-4, with D tentatively TRBD1 (6 bases). Germline V gives CDR1 SGHNT, CDR2 YYREEE (reference sequence). The CDR3 extends over 15 amino acids. The ends were cut back, 4 bases at V and 7 bases at J, with 15 bases in the middle. The CDR3 sequence: CASSPGGELNSPLHF. The DNA of the CDR3 is TGTGCCAGCAGCCCCGGGGGCGAGCTGAATTCACCCCTCCACTTT.

As to this clonotype: A read error is possible here, since a much larger clone lies one base away. The chain has TRBV20-1 and TRBJ2-7; 14 bases align to TRBD2. Trimming at V came to 4 bases and at J to 4 bases, leaving 6 bases not matched to a gene. The length of the CDR3 is 15 residues. Germline V lookup: CDR1 DFQATT, CDR2 SNEGSKA (reference sequence). CDR3 in amino acids: CSATGGTSGSYEQYF. CDR3 coding DNA: TGCAGTGCTACCGGCGGGACTAGCGGGAGTTACGAGCAGTACTTC.

The chain has TRBV2 and TRBJ1-1; a weak D match, TRBD1 (6 bases). Trimming removed 0 bases from V and 0 bases from J, with 8 bases in between. The CDR3 is 15 amino acids. In germline, CDR1 is SNHLY, CDR2 FYNNEI. CDR3 sequence: CASSEARGLNTEAFF. CDR3 in DNA: TGTGCCAGCAGTGAAGCGAGGGGGTTGAACACTGAAGCTTTCTTT.

This chain joins TRBV5-1 and TRBJ2-2; D is uncertain. Germline lookup yields CDR1 SGHRS and CDR2 YFSETQ. V lost 6 bases to trimming and J lost 0 bases, with 18 bases between them. The CDR3 extends over 17 amino acids. The CDR3 here is CASMSSPALTNTGELFF. The CDR3 region has the DNA TGCGCCAGCATGTCCAGCCCAGCCCTAACGAACACCGGGGAGCTGTTTTTT.

For this clonotype: Possible read error: a much larger clone is one base away. The chain is built from TRBV12-5 and TRBJ1-4; D remains ambiguous. V was cut by 5 bases and J by 7 bases, with 14 bases left in between. Germline CDR1 and CDR2: LGHNT and FRNRAP. The CDR3 extends over 14 amino acids. The CDR3 DNA follows: TGTGCTAGTGGTCCCGGTGGTGCCAGTGAAAAACTGTTTTTT. Its protein product is CASGPGGASEKLFF.

This clonotype appeared many times. DNA for the CDR3: TGCGCCAGCAATGGGGAACAGGGTGTAAAGACTAGCGGGAAAGAGACCCAGTACTTC. This codes for CASNGEQGVKTSGKETQYF. This sequence joins TRBV5-1 and TRBJ2-5; 11 bases map to TRBD2. Germline V gene data show CDR1 as SGHRS and CDR2 as YFSETQ. This CDR3 region has 19 residues. Trimming at V came to 6 bases and at J to 3 bases, leaving 19 bases not matched to a gene.

This clonotype was detected ten times or more. The rearrangement uses TRBV6-5 and TRBJ1-4; D not certain. Germline V gene data show CDR1 as MNHEY and CDR2 as SVGAGI. V was pared by 4 bases and J by 5 bases, with 2 bases between. The CDR3 consists of 11 residues. CDR3 amino acids: CASSSNEKLFF. CDR3 sequence (DNA): TGTGCCAGCAGTTCCAATGAAAAACTGTTTTTT.

This clonotype was observed a handful of times. CDR3 coding DNA: TGTGCCAGCAGGGTTCCCGGGACTAGCGGGAGGGGTGAGCAGTACTTC. The encoded protein is CASRVPGTSGRGEQYF. J is TRBJ2-7 and V is TRBV25-1, with TRBD2 matching 16 bases. This CDR3 spans 16 amino acids. Germline CDR1 and CDR2: MGHDK and SYGVNS. The J segment lost 7 bases and the V segment lost 6 bases, leaving 9 bases of the junction unmatched.

This clonotype has at least ten counts. This chain joins TRBV9 and TRBJ2-1; TRBD2 agrees at 11 bases. V was pared by 3 bases and J by 3 bases, with 5 bases of the junction left unmatched. The CDR3 loop spans 16 amino acids. Per the germline V gene, CDR1 is SGDLS and CDR2 is YYNGEE. The CDR3 sequence: CASSAPGTSGYNEQFF. The CDR3 nucleotides read TGTGCCAGCAGCGCCCCCGGGACTAGCGGCTACAATGAGCAGTTCTTC.

This clonotype was detected many times. The chain employs TRBV2 and TRBJ2-7; D gene unclear. Germline values: CDR1 SNHLY, CDR2 FYNNEI. V was pared by 8 bases and J by 2 bases, with 10 bases between. This CDR3 is built from 12 residues. DNA of the CDR3: TGTGCCAGCGACCCTATGACCTACGAGCAGTACTTC. Amino acids: CASDPMTYEQYF.

This clonotype has more than one count but fewer than ten. The chain recombines TRBV2 with TRBJ1-1, with 10 bases fitting TRBD1. This CDR3 is 13 amino acids long. Trimming took 4 bases from V and 6 from J; bases not matched to a gene: 2. The germline gives CDR1 SNHLY, CDR2 FYNNEI. The CDR3 sequence: CASSVDRGAEAFF. Here the CDR3 DNA reads TGTGCCAGCAGTGTGGACAGGGGGGCTGAAGCTTTCTTT. Variable domain in full (rest from reference TRBV2 and TRBJ1-1): EPEVTQTPSHQVTQMGQEVILRCVPISNHLYFYWYRQILGQKVEFLVSFYNNEISEKSEIFDDQFSVERPDGSNFTLKIRSTKLEDSAMYFCASSVDRGAEAFFGQGTRLTVV.

The J gene is TRBJ2-7, the V gene TRBV9, with TRBD1 as a possible D gene (6 bases). Germline loops: CDR1 SGDLS, CDR2 YYNGEE. There are 12 residues in the CDR3. V lost 0 bases and J 5 bases, leaving 6 bases between the germline ends. CDR3 in DNA: TGTGCCAGCAGCGTAGACAGGGACGAGCAGTACTTC. It encodes CASSVDRDEQYF. Together with reference TRBV9 and TRBJ2-7, the CDR3 gives the full variable domain: DSGVTQTPKHLITATGQRVTLRCSPRSGDLSVYWYQQSLDQGLQFLIQYYNGEERAKGNILERFSAQQFPDLHSELNLSSLELGDSALYFCASSVDRDEQYFGPGTRLTVT.

This clonotype appeared many times. The rearrangement uses TRBV7-2 and TRBJ1-3; no reliable D call. Trimming cost V 5 bases and J 0 bases, with 8 bases left between them. This CDR3 has 14 residues. CDR1 and CDR2 (germline): SGHTA, FQGNSA. The CDR3: CASSAANSGNTIYF. The CDR3 DNA is TGTGCCAGCAGCGCGGCGAACTCTGGAAACACCATATATTTT.

About this clonotype: A much larger clone lies one base from this, so it may be a read error. The chain couples TRBV10-3 to TRBJ2-7; D call uncertain. This CDR3 region has 13 residues. Germline V lookup: CDR1 ENHRY, CDR2 SYGVKD. The CDR3 region has the DNA TGTGCCAGCAGTGAAGAGTTATCCTACGGGCAGTACTTC. It specifies CASSEELSYGQYF.

The chain links TRBV12-3 or TRBV12-4 to TRBJ2-7; perhaps TRBD2 as D (6 bases). CDR3 length: 11 residues. V lost 5 bases to trimming and J lost 6 bases, with 8 bases between them. The CDR3 DNA is TGTGCCAGCAGTACGGGGGTCGAGCAGTACTTC. It codes for CASSTGVEQYF.

This clonotype has at least ten counts. This chain uses TRBV19 with TRBJ1-1; D remains unclear. Germline-derived CDR1 and CDR2 are LNHDA and SQIVND (reference sequence). The CDR3 length is 12 residues. V was shortened by 6 bases and J by 1 base, with 6 bases between the two germline ends. The CDR3 nucleotides read TGTGCCAGTAGGTTTAGGAACACTGAAGCTTTCTTT. It translates to CASRFRNTEAFF.

V is TRBV10-3 and J is TRBJ2-2; D is possibly TRBD1 (5 bases). Trimming stripped 5 bases from V and 0 bases from J, with 10 bases between. CDR1 is ENHRY, CDR2 SYGVKD, per germline. The CDR3 has 15 residues. This CDR3 reads CAISMTATNTGELFF. As DNA, the CDR3 is TGTGCCATCAGTATGACAGCGACGAACACCGGGGAGCTGTTTTTT.